This TCR beta chain came from a study of beta chain features in type 1 diabetes. General study results and limits: Shorter TCRB CDR3s, moderately but significantly so, were found in Type 1 diabetes patients in all four CD4+ subsets.

Trimming pared 1 base from V and 2 bases from J, leaving 6 bases between. Germline lookup yields CDR1 SGHAT and CDR2 FQNNGV. The length of the CDR3 is 14 residues. Reverse transcription of all isolated RNA meant that expressed TCRB transcripts were sequenced. The data were produced by immunoSEQ multiplex PCR, yet TCRdb's version contains in-frame clones alone and is incomplete. Seen here are under 200,000 clones, under 13% observed once, and the top ten hold 0.45% to 0.5%. A remark on this clone: Its antigen remains unidentified.

Sequencing was carried out using central memory CD4+ T cells from blood. The clonotype comes from a man under 40 with type 1 diabetes. The gene calls are TRBV11-2 and TRBJ2-1; D is undetermined. This CDR3 is CASSLAGAYNEQFF. CDR3 sequence (DNA): TGTGCCAGCAGCTTAGCTGGAGCCTACAATGAGCAGTTCTTC.